This is a list of T cell receptor beta chains from one sample in a study of shared clonotypes between healthy human individuals. Profiling relied on immunoSEQ multiplex PCR, and the TCRdb table lists in-frame clones only, not all of them. This table has about 2,100,000 clones, about 92% appearing once. Sequenced input: naive CD8+ T cells from PBMCs. The origin of the receptors is a man in his late teens or twenties in good health. Some clones in this sample may be carry-over from other donors' samples. Each CDR3 is given with its conserved first and last residue. The order of the fields is V gene, D gene, clone size, J gene, CDR3 DNA, CDR3 protein. D genes are given only for firm matches. Clone size is given for some rows only: seen once, a few or many times, or a class if the clone is expanded.

TRBV19,TRBD1,few,TRBJ1-1,TGTGCCAGTAGTCCTTGGACAGGGTCCCCTGAAGCTTTCTTT,CASSPWTGSPEAFF
TRBV7-6,-,-,TRBJ1-1,TGTGCCAGCAGCCCAGCGAGGGGCCGCCTAGGGCACACTGAAGCTTTCTTT,CASSPARGRLGHTEAFF
TRBV9,-,-,TRBJ1-3,TGTGCCAGCAGCGTAGGAATGACAAGCTCTGGAAACACCATATATTTT,CASSVGMTSSGNTIYF
TRBV5-5,TRBD1,-,TRBJ2-7,TGTGCCAGCAGCTTGGCCAAGGGACAGGGACCGTCCTACGAGCAGTACTTC,CASSLAKGQGPSYEQYF
TRBV15,TRBD1,-,TRBJ1-1,TGTGCCACCAGCGGGGACAGCTTTAACACTGAAGCTTTCTTT,CATSGDSFNTEAFF
TRBV28,TRBD1,-,TRBJ1-2,TGTGCATCCCATCCCTTAGGGGGCCATGGCTACACCTTC,CASHPLGGHGYTF
TRBV11-2,TRBD2,once,TRBJ2-1,TGTGCCAGCAAACGGCGGCTAGCGGCTAATGAGCAGTTCTTC,CASKRRLAANEQFF
TRBV5-1,-,-,TRBJ1-1,TGCGCCAGCAGCCCCACACAGATACTGATGAACACTGAAGCTTTCTTT,CASSPTQILMNTEAFF
TRBV11-2,-,-,TRBJ1-4,TGTGCCAGCAGCCGTTTCCCGAGCAAGGAAAAACTGTTTTTT,CASSRFPSKEKLFF
TRBV28,-,once,TRBJ2-1,TGTGCCAGCAGCCGGACAAGCTACAATGAGCAGTTCTTC,CASSRTSYNEQFF
TRBV7-8,TRBD2,-,TRBJ2-1,TGTGCCAGCAGCTCAAAGCGGGGGCCCGCTCCCAATGAGCAGTTCTTC,CASSSKRGPAPNEQFF
TRBV4-1,TRBD2,-,TRBJ2-7,TGCGCCAGCAGCCAAGCCAGAGCGGGGGCGGAATACTACGAGCAGTACTTC,CASSQARAGAEYYEQYF
TRBV5-1,-,-,TRBJ2-1,TGCGCCAGCAGCTCTACCGACAATGAGCAGTTCTTC,CASSSTDNEQFF
TRBV29-1,-,-,TRBJ2-1,TGCAGCGTTGTACCCTTCGGGAGAACATACAATGAGCAGTTCTTC,CSVVPFGRTYNEQFF
TRBV9,-,once,TRBJ2-3,TGTGCCAGCACAGGCACAGATACGCAGTATTTT,CASTGTDTQYF
TRBV13,-,-,TRBJ2-1,TGTGCCAGCAGCCCCCGGGCACTGGAGCAGTTCTTC,CASSPRALEQFF
TRBV28,TRBD1,-,TRBJ2-7,TGTGCCAGCATCAAGACAGGGGCCTCCTACGAGCAGTACTTC,CASIKTGASYEQYF
TRBV7-9,TRBD2,-,TRBJ2-5,TGTGCCAGCAGCTCCCGGACTAGCGGGAGGAGCCAAGAGACCCAGTACTTC,CASSSRTSGRSQETQYF
TRBV9,-,-,TRBJ1-2,TGTGCCAGCAGCGGGATCCGGGACATCGGGGCGGTATCGGGCTACACCTTC,CASSGIRDIGAVSGYTF
TRBV12-5,TRBD1,-,TRBJ1-1,TGTGCTAGTGGTTTGGGGACAGGGTTTGAAGCTTTCTTT,CASGLGTGFEAFF
TRBV28,-,-,TRBJ1-2,TGTGCCAGCAGTTTTGAGAGCGGACAAGGGGGTTTTGGCTACACCTTC,CASSFESGQGGFGYTF
TRBV19,TRBD1,-,TRBJ2-3,TGTGCCAGTAGTCAGGGGGACCGGACAGATACGCAGTATTTT,CASSQGDRTDTQYF
TRBV9,TRBD1,-,TRBJ1-4,TGTGCCAGCAGCCCAACGACAGGGCTCAATGAAAAACTGTTTTTT,CASSPTTGLNEKLFF
TRBV30,-,-,TRBJ2-1,TGTGCCTGGAGGGCCCTCAGCTCCTACAATGAGCAGTTCTTC,CAWRALSSYNEQFF
TRBV28,TRBD1,-,TRBJ2-7,TGTGCCAGCAGCCGATACCCATGGACAGGGGCACACTACGAGCAGTACTTC,CASSRYPWTGAHYEQYF
TRBV30,-,-,TRBJ2-1,TGTGCCTGGAGTGGGGGGACCACCTACAATGAGCAGTTCTTC,CAWSGGTTYNEQFF
TRBV28,TRBD1,-,TRBJ2-5,TGTGCCAGCAGTTTACAGGGGGCAGCGGAGACCCAGTACTTC,CASSLQGAAETQYF
TRBV28,-,-,TRBJ2-7,TGTGCCAGCAGTTTTAGACAGGACCTGCAGTACTTC,CASSFRQDLQYF
TRBV10-3,-,-,TRBJ1-5,TGTGCCACCACTTTAGACAGCCTCGAGGATGAGCCCCAGCATTTT,CATTLDSLEDEPQHF
TRBV13,-,-,TRBJ2-7,TGTGCCAGCAGTCCAAAGATCCACTACGAGCAGTACTTC,CASSPKIHYEQYF
TRBV6-1,-,-,TRBJ2-1,TGTGCCAGCAGTGAACAGGAGTACTACAATGAGCAGTTCTTC,CASSEQEYYNEQFF
TRBV4-1,TRBD2,-,TRBJ2-1,TGCGCCAGCAGCCAAGAGGATCTACTAGCGGAGGCCTACAATGAGCAGTTCTTC,CASSQEDLLAEAYNEQFF
TRBV27,TRBD1,-,TRBJ1-1,TGTGCCAGCAGTGCGGACAGGGGGCCTACTGAAGCTTTCTTT,CASSADRGPTEAFF
TRBV6-6,-,-,TRBJ2-1,TGTGCCAGCAGTTTTGGCCGCAATGAGCAGTTCTTC,CASSFGRNEQFF
TRBV2,TRBD1,few,TRBJ1-2,TGTGCCAGCAGTGTGGACAGGGGGCATGGCTACACCTTC,CASSVDRGHGYTF
TRBV9,-,-,TRBJ1-2,TGTGCCAGCAGCGTAGACCCTTCTGGCGGGGGGCATTATGGCTACACCTTC,CASSVDPSGGGHYGYTF
TRBV5-1,-,-,TRBJ2-1,TGCGCCAGCAGCTCCCTCGGGACTGAGCAGTTCTTC,CASSSLGTEQFF
TRBV4-1,-,once,TRBJ2-1,TGCGCCAGCAGCCAAGGGACGGGCTCCTACAATGAGCAGTTCTTC,CASSQGTGSYNEQFF
TRBV6-6,TRBD1,-,TRBJ2-1,TGTGCCAGCAGTTACAAGGGGGCTAGCCGATTAGATGAGCAGTTCTTC,CASSYKGASRLDEQFF
TRBV7-6,-,-,TRBJ1-3,TGTGCCAGCAGCTCCATAACAGTTGGTGGAAACACCATATATTTT,CASSSITVGGNTIYF
TRBV29-1,TRBD1,-,TRBJ2-5,TGCAGCGTTGAAGAAGGGGGCGGGTTCCATGAGACCCAGTACTTC,CSVEEGGGFHETQYF
TRBV27,-,-,TRBJ1-2,TGTGCCAGCAGTTTATCTGGACGGACATCTAACTATGGCTACACCTTC,CASSLSGRTSNYGYTF
TRBV7-9,TRBD1,-,TRBJ2-5,TGTGCCAGCAGCCCCTGGGGGGCGGACAGGGCAGGAGAGACCCAGTACTTC,CASSPWGADRAGETQYF
TRBV14,TRBD1,-,TRBJ1-2,TGTGCCAGCAGCCAAGATCCCGCCCCCCGGGACAGGGAGGTGGGCTACACCTTC,CASSQDPAPRDREVGYTF
TRBV11-2,-,-,TRBJ2-7,TGTGCCAGCAGCTTTTTAGCGGCTTCCTACGAGCAGTACTTC,CASSFLAASYEQYF
TRBV7-3,-,-,TRBJ2-7,TGTGCCAGCAGCTTAAAGGCGGGATCAGCCTACGAGCAGTACTTC,CASSLKAGSAYEQYF
TRBV12-5,-,-,TRBJ2-4,TGTGCTAGTGGTTCCCCGGTAGCACCAACTCATCTAGCCAAAAACATTCAGTACTTC,CASGSPVAPTHLAKNIQYF
TRBV27,-,-,TRBJ2-3,TGTGCCAGCAGTTTTGGGACCTGGGGTAGCGGAAGCACAGATACGCAGTATTTT,CASSFGTWGSGSTDTQYF
TRBV7-9,-,-,TRBJ1-1,TGTGCCAGCAGCTTAGGGGCGGTGGCTGGAGTCTACACTGAAGCTTTCTTT,CASSLGAVAGVYTEAFF
TRBV27,-,-,TRBJ1-1,TGTGCCAGCAGTTTTGCAGGGGTGAACACTGAAGCTTTCTTT,CASSFAGVNTEAFF
TRBV4-3,-,once,TRBJ2-7,TGCGCCAGCAGCCAAGATTGGGGTGTGGCGAAATCCTACGAGCAGTACTTC,CASSQDWGVAKSYEQYF
TRBV27,-,-,TRBJ2-1,TGTGCCAGCAGCCTTAAAGGCGGACCCTACAATGAGCAGTTCTTC,CASSLKGGPYNEQFF
TRBV4-1,-,-,TRBJ2-5,TGCGCCAGCAGCCAAGATCGTGTCCTGAACTTC,CASSQDRVLNF
TRBV19,-,-,TRBJ2-3,TGTGCCAGTAGTAGGCGAAAGACTCACCGTCACTACACAGATACGCAGTATTTT,CASSRRKTHRHYTDTQYF
TRBV5-1,TRBD2,once,TRBJ2-1,TGCGCCAGCAGCTTGGGACTAGCGGGAAAATTTGTCAATGAGCAGTTCTTC,CASSLGLAGKFVNEQFF